This T cell receptor beta chain was sequenced during a study of CD8+CD57+ T cells in acquired aplastic anemia. Findings and caveats of the study: In CD8+ cells, Simpson's diversity showed no significant difference between patients and controls.

On this clonotype itself: No antigen is known for it.

Sequencing involved patients with CD8+CD57+ cell expansion previously shown by flow cytometry. Using genomic DNA as the template, TCR beta VDJ and CDR3 profiling was carried out. TCRdb re-derived calls from the reads in MiXCR, one entry per CDR3 protein. The table has about 260,000 distinct CDR3 sequences, approximately 82% seen once. Germline-derived CDR1 and CDR2 are SGHVS and FQNEAQ. Trimming took off 0 bases at V and 14 bases at J, with 22 bases between the two ends. CDR3 size: 15 residues. The rearrangement links TRBV7-8 to TRBJ1-2; D may be TRBD1 (6 bases). The sequencing sample was made of sorted CD4+, CD8+, or CD8+CD57+ T cells (not recorded which) from PBMCs. This clonotype was sampled from a human donor with aplastic anemia. The CDR3: CASSLAVEGGYEYTF. CDR3 bases: TGTGCCAGCAGCTTAGCGGTAGAGGGGGGCTATGAGTATACCTTC.